The rows below give T cell receptor beta chains drawn from one sample of a study of cytomegalovirus exposure and HLA in healthy donors. Sequenced by immunoSEQ multiplex PCR; TCRdb stores in-frame clones only, minus some. The repertoire holds about 72,000 clones, about 95% seen once, with about 0.63% in the top ten. Sequenced sample: PBMCs. Every receptor here comes from a woman between 18 and 30 years old in good health and CMV-seronegative. Each CDR3 is given without its conserved first and last residue. Fields, in order: V gene, D gene, J gene, clone size, CDR3 protein. D genes are given only for firm matches. Only some rows state a clone size, as once, few, many or a class for expanded clones.

>TRBV14|TRBD1|TRBJ2-6|.
ASSHRRGKGASGANVLT
>TRBV7-3|.|TRBJ2-7|.
ASSLRGVGAYEQY
>TRBV19|.|TRBJ1-1|.
ASRQGGLRSVNTEAF
>TRBV27|.|TRBJ2-1|.
ASSFRDYGPQYEQF
>TRBV5-1|TRBD1|TRBJ2-1|once
ASSVSGGLGQGTGEQF
>TRBV15|TRBD1|TRBJ1-1|.
ATSKTRGLLDTEAF
>TRBV28|TRBD1|TRBJ2-2|once
ASDRGLRGELF
>TRBV19|.|TRBJ1-5|.
ASSDRRNQPQH
>TRBV5-1|TRBD2|TRBJ2-7|.
ASSLTSGSKEEQY
>TRBV6-1|TRBD2|TRBJ2-2|.
ASTFGTRATGELF
>TRBV7-2|.|TRBJ2-2|.
ASAGKRFTGELF
>TRBV11-2|.|TRBJ2-7|.
ASSLTRGYEQY
>TRBV7-2|TRBD1|TRBJ2-7|.
ASSLAGTGGSYEQY
>TRBV11-2|.|TRBJ2-1|.
ASSFRTTGLSYNEQF
>TRBV9|.|TRBJ1-2|.
ASSVTISRVDGYT
>TRBV5-8|.|TRBJ2-7|.
ASSLRGGNTYEQY
>TRBV27|.|TRBJ1-5|.
ASSLYTSRGGNIRNQPQH
>TRBV21-1|.|TRBJ2-4|.
ASSKGIPLRAGDLKNIQY
>TRBV11-3|.|TRBJ2-2|once
ASSLNSGGELF
>TRBV28|.|TRBJ1-2|.
ASSLFAVGLYGYT
>TRBV19|TRBD1|TRBJ2-6|.
ASSAGTGGSGANVLT
>TRBV5-4|TRBD1|TRBJ1-3|.
ASSFLTGALSGNTIY
>TRBV6-5|.|TRBJ1-2|.
ASSPDRNYGYT
>TRBV4-1|TRBD1|TRBJ2-7|.
ASSRDADRLTYEQY
>TRBV29-1|.|TRBJ2-7|.
SVETANSYEQY
>TRBV5-1|.|TRBJ2-6|.
ASREASSGANVLT
>TRBV7-8|.|TRBJ1-6|.
ASSPAEWGGYNSPLH
>TRBV2|TRBD1|TRBJ2-6|.
ASRLGQTLIGANVLT
>TRBV28|.|TRBJ1-1|.
ASSQKTGRITEAF
>TRBV28|TRBD1|TRBJ2-1|.
ASSLLTGWSYNEQF
>TRBV28|.|TRBJ2-1|.
ASIGGFEQF
>TRBV2|.|TRBJ2-1|.
ASSGYNEQF
>TRBV7-9|.|TRBJ2-1|.
ASSTDSSYNEQF
>TRBV7-9|TRBD2|TRBJ2-7|.
ASSLDPRGAYEQY
>TRBV28|TRBD1|TRBJ1-2|.
ASSLDRALYGYT
>TRBV7-8|.|TRBJ2-7|.
ASSRDWEQY
>TRBV10-3|TRBD1|TRBJ2-2|.
AISASGGSGELF
>TRBV7-2|TRBD1|TRBJ2-7|.
ASSSGTASYEQY
>TRBV27|TRBD1|TRBJ1-4|.
ASRQTIRDSDNEKLF
>TRBV28|TRBD1|TRBJ1-4|.
ASSLAGTDEKLF
>TRBV7-2|TRBD1|TRBJ1-2|.
ASTPGQGMTNYGYT
>TRBV9|.|TRBJ2-2|once
ASSVGAQTGELF
>TRBV5-4|.|TRBJ1-6|.
ASSTTPGSSYNSPLH
>TRBV7-2|TRBD2|TRBJ2-3|.
ASSFKRGGSVSTDTQY
>TRBV10-3|TRBD1|TRBJ2-7|.
AISDPDRGRGQY
>TRBV27|.|TRBJ2-7|few
ASSLSVAFSVY
>TRBV28|.|TRBJ1-1|.
ASSLRGTWPTEAF
>TRBV7-2|.|TRBJ1-2|.
ASTQGNLYGYT
>TRBV7-2|.|TRBJ2-2|.
ASSPLRGGTGELF
>TRBV19|TRBD1|TRBJ1-2|.
ASSYSDRGDYGYT
>TRBV7-8|.|TRBJ2-5|.
ASSLKTGRLETQY
>TRBV30|TRBD1|TRBJ2-5|.
AWRGQGVETQY
>TRBV7-2|.|TRBJ1-4|.
ASSLLVLTPSTNEKLF
>TRBV7-6|.|TRBJ1-6|.
ASSLAGVGQRYSPLH